The rows below give T cell receptor beta chains drawn from one sample of a study of T cells in narcolepsy. Profiled with immunoSEQ multiplex PCR; TCRdb holds only in-frame clones, not every one. Counted here are tens of thousands of clones, about 80% occurring once; the ten biggest clones make up roughly 0.76%. The sample comprised CD45RA- memory CD4+ T cells from PBMCs. The receptors here all came from a human donor with narcolepsy. Both conserved end residues are part of each CDR3. Each record gives: V gene, J gene, clone size, CDR3 protein. A row's size may be missing; if present it is once, few, many or a size class.

TRBV5-1	TRBJ1-3	few	CASTPDRGRNTIYF
TRBV7-2	TRBJ1-5	NA	CASSAGQTRNQPQHF
TRBV7-2	TRBJ2-1	NA	CASSFGLAVAYNEQFF
TRBV30	TRBJ1-1	NA	CASWGAPGEAFF
TRBV10-1	TRBJ1-1	NA	CASSEGRGVRTEAFF
TRBV1	TRBJ2-1	NA	CTGGDEQFF
TRBV2	TRBJ1-2	NA	CASSESAGNYGYTF
TRBV28	TRBJ2-5	NA	CASSFGGQETQYF
TRBV6-5	TRBJ1-5	NA	CASSEGGFNQPQHF
TRBV18	TRBJ2-7	once	CASSPPAGHEQYF
TRBV5-1	TRBJ2-5	NA	CASSVGELWETQYF
TRBV7-2	TRBJ1-6	once	CASSPMPTGAGSPLHF